One and the same sample provided the 25 T cell receptor beta chains below, sequenced in a study of CD8 T cells in Susac syndrome. Random hexamers primed reverse transcription of about 0.5 to 1 ug RNA. Each CDR3 protein is one row after TCRdb ran MiXCR on the immunoSEQ multiplex PCR reads. The sample lists about 130,000 distinct CDR3 sequences, around 94% occurring once. The sample taken for sequencing was CD4+ T cells from PBMCs. The source of these receptors is a human donor in good health.

The J gene is TRBJ2-7, the V gene TRBV30; the match to TRBD2 covers 11 bases. CDR1 and CDR2 from the germline V gene are GTSNPN and SVGIG (reference sequence). CDR3 length: 15 amino acids. The V and J ends lost 2 bases and 3 bases, in that order; junction bases with no gene match: 6. CDR3 protein: CAWSHSGTSGYEQYF. For the CDR3, the DNA is TGTGCCTGGAGTCACAGCGGGACTAGCGGCTACGAGCAGTACTTC.

The rearrangement uses TRBV7-9 and TRBJ1-4; possible D gene TRBD1, 5 bases. This CDR3 has 16 amino acids. The germline gives CDR1 SEHNR, CDR2 FQNEAQ (reference sequence). V shed 5 bases and J shed 7 bases, with 20 bases lying between them. The CDR3 region is CASSPGGGTLGEKLFF. DNA for the CDR3: TGTGCCAGCAGCCCTGGTGGGGGTACATTGGGTGAAAAACTGTTTTTT.

The genes are TRBV7-2 and TRBJ2-6; 7 nucleotides line up with TRBD2. The CDR3 is made up of 15 amino acids. V shed 4 bases, J shed 3 bases, and the junction held 3 bases outside the gene matches. Germline CDR1 reads SGHTA; CDR2 reads FQGNSA. The CDR3 coding sequence is TGTGCCAGCAGCTCCGGACTAGGTGGGGCCAACGTCCTGACTTTC. It translates to CASSSGLGGANVLTF.

The chain recombines TRBV4-1 with TRBJ1-2; D ambiguous. The ends were cut back, 6 bases at V and 2 bases at J, with 13 bases in the middle. Looked up from germline, CDR1 is MGHRA and CDR2 is YSYEKL. This CDR3 spans 14 amino acids. CDR3 loop: CASRSPGLNYGYTF. CDR3 nucleotides: TGCGCCAGCAGGAGCCCAGGATTAAACTATGGCTACACCTTC.

This sequence joins TRBV13 and TRBJ2-1, with 13 bases matching TRBD2. V trimming: 5 bases; J trimming: 9 bases; junction bases outside the gene matches: 10. Germline assignment: CDR1 PRHDT and CDR2 FYEKMQ (reference sequence). The CDR3 length is 16 residues. CDR3 coding DNA: TGTGCCAGCAGCCTACGGACTAGCGGGAGCGGAAGTGAGCAGTTCTTC. The encoded protein is CASSLRTSGSGSEQFF. The full variable domain, rest sourced from reference TRBV13 and TRBJ2-1, is AAGVIQSPRHLIKEKRETATLKCYPIPRHDTVYWYQQGPGQDPQFLISFYEKMQSDKGSIPDRFSAQQFSDYHSELNMSSLELGDSALYFCASSLRTSGSGSEQFFGPGTRLTVL.

The CDR3 DNA follows: TGTGCCACCCAAACGGACCAATACAATGAGCAGTTCTTC. As protein: CATQTDQYNEQFF. J is TRBJ2-1 and V is TRBV2; D gene uncertain. Trimming removed 10 bases from V and 4 bases from J, with 14 bases in between. Germline CDR1 reads SNHLY; CDR2 reads FYNNEI. There are 13 residues in the CDR3.

This rearrangement joins TRBV12-3 or TRBV12-4 to TRBJ2-2; D possibly corresponds to TRBD1 (6 bases). The CDR3 totals 16 residues. Deletions cut 6 bases from V and 0 bases from J, with 14 bases between. Written as DNA, the CDR3 is TGTGCCAGCAGACCGTGGACAGTCGCGAACACCGGGGAGCTGTTTTTT. Amino acids: CASRPWTVANTGELFF.

The chain combines TRBV20-1 with TRBJ1-3; possibly TRBD1 for D (5 bases). The CDR3 extends over 14 amino acids. The germline V and J ends were trimmed by 4 bases and 0 bases, with 10 bases remaining between them. CDR1 and CDR2 (germline): DFQATT, SNEGSKA (reference sequence). The CDR3 sequence is CSATEGSSGNTIYF. In DNA form, the CDR3 reads TGCAGTGCTACGGAGGGGAGCTCTGGAAACACCATATATTTT.

The gene calls are TRBV5-1 and TRBJ1-5, with 8 bases matching TRBD1. This CDR3 is built from 15 residues. CDR1 SGHRS and CDR2 YFSETQ come from the germline V gene. The ends lost 4 bases at V and 6 bases at J; junction bases unmatched: 9. This CDR3 reads CASSETGAAIQPQHF. The DNA for the CDR3 is TGCGCCAGCAGCGAGACAGGGGCCGCAATTCAGCCCCAGCATTTT.

The rearrangement uses TRBV20-1 and TRBJ2-7; 15 bases are shared with TRBD2. J was trimmed by 5 bases and V by 2 bases; bases with no gene match: 13. The CDR3 has 18 residues. From germline, CDR1 is DFQATT and CDR2 SNEGSKA (reference sequence). The CDR3 spells CSARPTGTSGRSGDEQYF. CDR3 coding DNA: TGCAGTGCTAGACCAACCGGGACTAGCGGGAGGAGTGGAGACGAGCAGTACTTC.

The V call is TRBV6-2 or TRBV6-3, the J call TRBJ2-2; no clear D gene. Germline CDR1 is MNHEY and CDR2 is SVGEGT. CDR3 size: 13 residues. V lost 7 bases and J 4 bases, leaving 10 bases between the germline ends. CDR3 amino acids: CASTLRATGELFF. The CDR3 DNA reads TGTGCCAGCACCCTCCGGGCCACCGGGGAGCTGTTTTTT.

V is TRBV7-2 and J is TRBJ2-7; 9 bases are a match to TRBD1. Germline CDR1 and CDR2: SGHTA and FQGNSA. The CDR3 has 15 residues. V shed 0 bases, J shed 7 bases, and the junction held 7 bases outside the gene matches. The CDR3 DNA sequence: TGTGCCAGCAGCTTAGCGGACAGGGGAGGGAGGGAGCAGTACTTC. Protein sequence: CASSLADRGGREQYF.

The V and J genes are TRBV7-2 and TRBJ1-1; no definite D call. CDR3 size: 14 residues. Germline values: CDR1 SGHTA, CDR2 FQGNSA. The germline V and J ends were trimmed by 2 bases and 5 bases, with 12 bases remaining between them. Here the CDR3 DNA reads TGTGCCAGCAGCTTAAACGGGGTAGGGACTGAAGCTTTCTTT. Amino acid sequence: CASSLNGVGTEAFF.

This chain's CDR3 is CAWSGVRIRQETQYF. CDR3 coding DNA: TGTGCCTGGAGTGGGGTCAGGATTCGTCAAGAGACCCAGTACTTC. The chain joins TRBV30 to TRBJ2-5; no firm D call. V lost 1 base and J lost 2, with 14 bases in between. This CDR3 has 15 residues. CDR1 and CDR2 from the germline V gene are GTSNPN and SVGIG (reference sequence).

The rearrangement uses TRBV10-1 and TRBJ1-5, with a tentative D call TRBD1 (5 bases). The CDR3 runs to 14 residues. Germline values: CDR1 WNHNN, CDR2 SYGVQD (reference sequence). Deletions cut 2 bases from V and 5 bases from J, with 10 bases between. DNA of the CDR3: TGCGCCAGCAGTGAGGGGCCAGGGCATCAGCCCCAGCATTTT. This translates into CASSEGPGHQPQHF.

The J gene is TRBJ1-1, the V gene TRBV18; 10 bases are shared with TRBD1. From germline, CDR1 is KGHSH and CDR2 LQKENI. V was clipped by 4 bases and J by 4 bases; unmatched bases: 6. The CDR3 length is 15 residues. CDR3 bases: TGTGCCAGCTCACTACGGGGACAGGGGAGCACTGAAGCTTTCTTT. It yields the protein CASSLRGQGSTEAFF.

This clonotype was found once. V and J are TRBV7-8 and TRBJ2-2, with D unclear. Germline V gives CDR1 SGHVS, CDR2 FQNEAQ. Trimming took off 6 bases at V and 4 bases at J, with 15 bases between the two ends. The CDR3 is made up of 15 amino acids. The CDR3 DNA sequence: TGTGCCAGCAGTCGCGTGGACCTGGGCACCGGGGAGCTGTTTTTT. Its protein is CASSRVDLGTGELFF.

The rearrangement joins TRBV6-2 or TRBV6-3 to TRBJ2-1; possibly TRBD2 for D (6 bases). Germline V gene data show CDR1 as MNHEY and CDR2 as SVGEGT. This CDR3 is built from 16 residues. V gave up 1 base and J gave up 2 bases, with 12 bases separating them. CDR3 bases: TGTGCCAGCAGTTACTTGGCTAGCGACCCCTACAATGAGCAGTTCTTC. It encodes CASSYLASDPYNEQFF.

The V call is TRBV30, the J call TRBJ2-7; TRBD2 matches at 9 bases. The V and J ends lost 2 bases and 5 bases, in that order; junction bases with no gene match: 7. CDR3 length equals 14 residues. Germline assignment: CDR1 GTSNPN and CDR2 SVGIG (reference sequence). For the CDR3, the DNA is TGTGCCTGGAGTCAAGCGGGAGGAACCCACGAGCAGTACTTC. This encodes CAWSQAGGTHEQYF.

This clonotype was observed once. This chain connects TRBV20-1 to TRBJ1-1; possible D gene TRBD1, 6 bases. Germline V gives CDR1 DFQATT, CDR2 SNEGSKA (reference sequence). This CDR3 has 12 residues. V was pared by 6 bases and J by 1 base, with 9 bases between. CDR3 nucleotide sequence: TGCAGTGCCCTGGACAGGAACACTGAAGCTTTCTTT. It codes for CSALDRNTEAFF.

This chain joins TRBV7-9 and TRBJ1-2, with D unclear. With 1 base removed from V and 8 bases from J, the gap between germline ends came to 8 bases. This CDR3 region has 12 residues. Germline V gene sequence: CDR1 SEHNR, CDR2 FQNEAQ (reference sequence). The CDR3 here is CASSLDRNGYTF. CDR3 in DNA: TGTGCCAGCAGCTTAGACAGAAACGGCTACACCTTC.

The V and J genes are TRBV6-5 and TRBJ2-1; 13 bases align to TRBD2. CDR1 is MNHEY and CDR2 is SVGAGI in the germline V gene. V lost 5 bases and J lost 5; bases outside the gene matches: 3. CDR3 length: 15 residues. The CDR3 loop is CASSQGLAGHNEQFF. CDR3 DNA: TGTGCCAGCAGTCAGGGACTAGCGGGACACAATGAGCAGTTCTTC.

CDR3 sequence: CASSPGSGRGYEQYF. CDR3 nucleotides: TGTGCCAGCAGCCCAGGATCGGGGCGCGGCTACGAGCAGTACTTC. The V gene is TRBV9, the J gene TRBJ2-7; D assignment may be TRBD1 or TRBD2 (5 bases each). Deletions cut 4 bases from V and 3 bases from J, with 17 bases between. Germline loops: CDR1 SGDLS, CDR2 YYNGEE. The CDR3 contains 15 residues. The variable domain in full, completed from reference TRBV9 and TRBJ2-7, reads DSGVTQTPKHLITATGQRVTLRCSPRSGDLSVYWYQQSLDQGLQFLIQYYNGEERAKGNILERFSAQQFPDLHSELNLSSLELGDSALYFCASSPGSGRGYEQYFGPGTRLTVT.

The V gene is TRBV7-2, the J gene TRBJ1-1; 9 nucleotides line up with TRBD1. This CDR3 has 16 amino acids. CDR1 and CDR2 (germline): SGHTA, FQGNSA. J lost 2 bases, V lost 5 bases, and 9 bases had no gene match. CDR3 in amino acids: CASSPRDRALNTEAFF. The CDR3 DNA reads as TGTGCCAGCAGCCCCCGGGACAGGGCTTTAAACACTGAAGCTTTCTTT.

V is TRBV2 and J is TRBJ2-3; no clear D gene. CDR1 and CDR2 from the germline V gene are SNHLY and FYNNEI. This CDR3 comprises 13 residues. Trimming shortened V by 0 bases and J by 3 bases, and 4 bases separated the two germline ends. Written as DNA, the CDR3 is TGTGCCAGCAGTGAAGCCCTGACAGATACGCAGTATTTT. As protein: CASSEALTDTQYF. The whole variable domain, remainder taken from reference TRBV2 and TRBJ2-3, is EPEVTQTPSHQVTQMGQEVILRCVPISNHLYFYWYRQILGQKVEFLVSFYNNEISEKSEIFDDQFSVERPDGSNFTLKIRSTKLEDSAMYFCASSEALTDTQYFGPGTRLTVL.